Listed here are 14 T cell receptor beta chains from one sample, sequenced in a study of cytomegalovirus exposure and HLA in healthy donors. The PCR was carried out with 60 Vbeta primers and 13 Jbeta primers. This table comes from immunoSEQ multiplex PCR, and its TCRdb copy is limited to in-frame clones, with some not included. The sample consists of about 110,000 clones, 71% of them appearing once. What was sequenced was PBMCs. The source is a female donor in good health and CMV-seronegative.

By sample fraction, this clone is medium-sized. This chain connects TRBV7-9 to TRBJ1-1; D gene ambiguous. This CDR3 has 12 residues. V was shortened by 3 bases and J by 5 bases, with 7 bases between the two germline ends. The germline V gene encodes CDR1 SEHNR and CDR2 FQNEAQ (reference sequence). CDR3 residues: CASSFGETEAFF. CDR3 sequence (DNA): TGTGCCAGCAGCTTCGGGGAAACTGAAGCTTTCTTT.

V gene TRBV4-3 combines with J gene TRBJ2-5; 7 nucleotides align to TRBD2. The CDR3 extends over 16 amino acids. The germline V gene has CDR1 LGHNA and CDR2 YSLEER. V shed 0 bases, J shed 2 bases, and the junction held 6 bases outside the gene matches. CDR3: CASSQDRPSGQETQYF. CDR3 coding DNA: TGCGCCAGCAGCCAAGATCGGCCTAGCGGTCAAGAGACCCAGTACTTC.

J is TRBJ2-1 and V is TRBV5-4; D may be TRBD2 (6 bases). The germline V gene has CDR1 SGHNT and CDR2 YYREEE (reference sequence). The CDR3 length is 14 residues. V was trimmed by 1 base and J by 8 bases, leaving 13 bases between them. The CDR3: CASSLSPTSYEQFF. The DNA of the CDR3 is TGTGCCAGCAGCTTGTCCCCCACTAGCTATGAGCAGTTCTTC.

The CDR3 region is CASSVRDRDYGYTF. CDR3 coding DNA: TGTGCCAGCAGCGTGCGGGACAGGGACTATGGCTACACCTTC. The V call is TRBV7-8, the J call TRBJ1-2; TRBD1 agrees at 9 bases. Looked up from germline, CDR1 is SGHVS and CDR2 is FQNEAQ. Unmatched junction bases numbered 4, after V lost 5 bases and J lost 3 bases. CDR3 length: 14 residues.

The chain recombines TRBV2 with TRBJ2-1, with 9 bases identical to TRBD1. This CDR3 has 15 amino acids. The trim removed 6 bases at V and 5 bases at J, leaving 8 bases unmatched. Germline V gene lookup returns CDR1 SNHLY and CDR2 FYNNEI. DNA of the CDR3: TGTGCCAGCAGCGCCGGGACAGGGAAGGACAATGAGCAGTTCTTC. It specifies CASSAGTGKDNEQFF.

This clone has more than one count but fewer than ten. This rearrangement joins TRBV23-1 to TRBJ2-2, with TRBD1 identical over 7 bases. Being an ORF, TRBV23-1 has a function that is uncertain. The CDR3 runs 17 residues. The trim removed 1 base at V and 7 bases at J, leaving 12 bases unmatched. As DNA, the CDR3 is TGCGCCAGCAGTCAATTTATTGAAGGACAGGCGGGCGGGGAGCTGTTTTTT. It specifies CASSQFIEGQAGGELFF.

The J gene is TRBJ1-2, the V gene TRBV28, with unresolved D. Germline CDR1 and CDR2: MDHEN and SYDVKM. The CDR3 extends over 12 amino acids. The V gene lost 7 bases and the J gene lost 8 bases, with 14 bases spanning the gap. In DNA, the CDR3 is TGTGCCAGCACTGAGGGAGGCTTGGGCTACACCTTC. It yields the protein CASTEGGLGYTF.

J is TRBJ2-7 and V is TRBV7-2, with 11 bases lining up with TRBD2. Germline-derived CDR1 and CDR2 are SGHTA and FQGNSA. J lost 3 bases, V lost 5 bases, and 6 bases had no gene match. The CDR3 is 15 residues long. The CDR3: CASSPLAGGHYEQYF. The CDR3 DNA is TGTGCCAGCAGCCCGCTAGCGGGAGGACACTACGAGCAGTACTTC.

The chain links TRBV5-5 to TRBJ1-5; D possibly corresponds to TRBD1 (6 bases). The germline V and J ends were trimmed by 7 bases and 6 bases, with 11 bases remaining between them. The CDR3 is made up of 12 amino acids. The germline V gene encodes CDR1 SGHKS and CDR2 YYEKEE (reference sequence). The CDR3 here is CASGKGGQPQHF. In DNA, the CDR3 is TGTGCCAGCGGGAAAGGGGGTCAGCCCCAGCATTTT. The entire variable domain, with the rest obtained from reference TRBV5-5 and TRBJ1-5, is as follows: DAGVTQSPTHLIKTRGQQVTLRCSPISGHKSVSWYQQVLGQGPQFIFQYYEKEERGRGNFPDRFSARQFPNYSSELNVNALLLGDSALYLCASGKGGQPQHFGDGTRLSIL.

Only a few counts were recorded for this clone. One end of the junction is discordant with germline, which a read error may explain. V gene TRBV28 combines with J gene TRBJ2-3; 14 nucleotides line up with TRBD2. The CDR3 is 15 residues long. Germline assignment: CDR1 MDHEN and CDR2 SYDVKM. CDR3 region: CASSYRRLAGGPKDF. The CDR3 coding sequence is TGTGCCAGCAGTTACCGCAGACTAGCGGGAGGGCCTAAAGATTTT.

The V and J genes are TRBV10-3 and TRBJ2-3; the D gene is possibly TRBD1 (7 bases). This CDR3 is built from 20 residues. From germline, CDR1 is ENHRY and CDR2 SYGVKD. With 5 bases removed from V and 1 base from J, the gap between germline ends came to 28 bases. The DNA for the CDR3 is TGTGCCATCAGTTCTCGTTGGCGGGACAGAATAGCGGAGGGCACAGATACGCAGTATTTT. This sequence encodes CAISSRWRDRIAEGTDTQYF.

The rearrangement links TRBV19 to TRBJ1-5, with 12 nucleotides matching TRBD1. V lost 6 bases, J lost 7 bases, and 16 bases stayed unmatched. CDR1 is LNHDA, CDR2 SQIVND, per germline (reference sequence). This CDR3 is built from 18 residues. CDR3 nucleotide sequence: TGTGCCAGTAGGGGGACAGGGGGCTGGTTCCGCTCATGGCAGCCCCAGCATTTT. Translating gives CASRGTGGWFRSWQPQHF. The full variable domain, rest sourced from reference TRBV19 and TRBJ1-5, is DGGITQSPKYLFRKEGQNVTLSCEQNLNHDAMYWYRQDPGQGLRLIYYSQIVNDFQKGDIAEGYSVSREKKESFPLTVTSAQKNPTAFYLCASRGTGGWFRSWQPQHFGDGTRLSIL.

This clone was counted a single time. The rearrangement links TRBV28 to TRBJ1-5, with TRBD1 identical over 8 bases. After removal of 4 bases from V and 4 bases from J, the junction contained 9 bases not matched to a gene. Germline lookup yields CDR1 MDHEN and CDR2 SYDVKM. The CDR3 sequence is 16 residues long. The CDR3 sequence: CASSSGWTGRNQPQHF. As DNA, the CDR3 is TGTGCCAGCAGTTCGGGATGGACAGGGCGAAATCAGCCCCAGCATTTT. Full variable domain (remainder filled in from reference TRBV28 and TRBJ1-5): DVKVTQSSRYLVKRTGEKVFLECVQDMDHENMFWYRQDPGLGLRLIYFSYDVKMKEKGDIPEGYSVSREKKERFSLILESASTNQTSMYLCASSSGWTGRNQPQHFGDGTRLSIL.

The chain carries TRBV5-1 and TRBJ2-7; 10 bases map to TRBD2. The trim removed 0 bases at V and 0 bases at J, leaving 15 bases unmatched. Germline CDR1 is SGHRS and CDR2 is YFSETQ. CDR3 size: 20 residues. CDR3 DNA: TGCGCCAGCAGCTTGGTCCCTAGCGGGAGTGTATATAGGGGCTCCTACGAGCAGTACTTC. It codes for CASSLVPSGSVYRGSYEQYF.